This T cell receptor beta chain was documented in a study of post-analysis software for immune sequencing data. Study information: Recorded disease courses covered relapsing-remitting, secondary progressive and progressive-relapsing multiple sclerosis. Some patients had no subtype annotation.

Notes on the study in general: The study found TRBV5-6, TRBV5-1 and TRBV20-1 among a few TRBV segments more frequent in patients than controls. Samples sharing a preparation batch grouped tightly together when assessed by F measure. Among multiple sclerosis patients, normalized Chao1 diversity was significantly below that of controls.

This clonotype was observed many times. No antigen is known for it. Carried by the TCR beta cDNA libraries were unique molecular identifiers. Input of 1 to 10 million T cells yielded a few hundred thousand cDNA molecules. TCRdb reprocessed the PCR reads via MiXCR and lists one record per CDR3 protein. The sample consists of hundreds of thousands of distinct CDR3 sequences, 30% of them appearing once. The V gene's germline CDR1 is SGHTA and CDR2 FQGNSA. Trimming removed 0 bases at V and 4 bases at J, with 7 bases between. The CDR3 is made up of 13 amino acids. J is TRBJ2-7 and V is TRBV7-2; maybe TRBD2 (5 bases). The receptor was isolated from a girl aged 5-17 years with multiple sclerosis. Material for sequencing was blood. CDR3 nucleotide sequence: TGTGCCAGCAGCTTAGCGGGAGTTTACGAGCAGTACTTC. Translating gives CASSLAGVYEQYF.